Below, one TCR beta chain is given with its context. Its antigen is not known. This specimen comes from a study of cytomegalovirus exposure and HLA in healthy donors. Points from the study as a whole: Most sequenced TCRs were rare (though some public TCRs occurred in many donors). Later analysis associated a missense DCLRE1C variant with TCR beta V- and J-gene trimming. CMV serostatus alone was available as immune exposure information.

The length of the CDR3 is 12 residues. V shed 11 bases and J shed 4 bases, with 12 bases lying between them. Germline CDR1 ENHRY, CDR2 SYGVKD. Use of 60 Vbeta and 13 Jbeta primers characterized the PCR. TCRdb's table, derived via immunoSEQ multiplex PCR, lists solely in-frame clones and lacks some. The table has roughly 100,000 clones, roughly four fifths seen once. Sequencing used PBMCs. This receptor was identified in a male donor in good health and CMV-seropositive. This chain joins TRBV10-3 and TRBJ1-3; a possible D gene is TRBD1 (6 bases). CDR3 protein: CASRGTGNTIYF. DNA of the CDR3: TGTGCCTCCAGGGGAACGGGAAACACCATATATTTT.